This TCR beta chain was recorded in a study of T cells in localized non-small cell lung cancer. This clone has more than one count but fewer than ten. No antigen is known for it. Some clones are missing from TCRdb's copy, which holds only in-frame ones; the method was immunoSEQ multiplex PCR. The table includes roughly 3,100 clones, around 28% detected once. Deletions cut 5 bases from V and 1 base from J, with 12 bases between. The CDR3 is made up of 15 amino acids. Looked up from germline, CDR1 is SGDLS and CDR2 is YYNGEE. Overall study findings and caveats: Heterogeneity cannot be ruled out, as sequencing used one tumor region only. Tumor showed lower T cell clonality than uninvolved adjacent lung, where it was highest. Longer overall survival associated with higher blood T cell density; shorter survival with higher adjacent-lung clonality. In adjacent lung, a median roughly 60 of the top 100 tumor clones were found.

The rearrangement uses TRBV9 and TRBJ2-2; D remains unclear. The sample here was lung tumor tissue, taken before any cancer treatment. The TCR was taken from a female donor of 60 years or more with stage I lung adenocarcinoma. CDR3 in amino acids: CASSDWEENTGELFF. The CDR3 DNA is TGTGCCAGCAGTGATTGGGAAGAGAACACCGGGGAGCTGTTTTTT.